In its sample, the clone carrying this TCR beta chain was seen many times. Its antigen remains unidentified. This sample is drawn from a study of response to subunit inactivated influenza vaccine. General observations from the study: Authors suggested each seasonal flu vaccination may recruit only limited numbers of new T cells.

TCRdb itself ran the RT-PCR reads through MiXCR, one entry per CDR3 protein. The sample has 700,000 to 800,000 distinct CDR3 sequences, 15% to 20% seen once; the top ten hold approximately 10%. The origin of this receptor is a man aged 50-60 years who received an inactivated influenza vaccine. Sequenced here: PBMCs from blood, sampled 5 days after vaccination.

CDR3 loop: CASSLRTSGRLNEQFF. Here the CDR3 DNA reads TGTGCCAGCAGTCTCCGGACTAGCGGGAGGTTAAATGAGCAGTTCTTC. The chain links TRBV28 to TRBJ2-1, with 14 nucleotides matching TRBD2. This CDR3 spans 16 amino acids. Germline CDR1 MDHEN, CDR2 SYDVKM. J gave up 7 bases and V 5 bases, and 7 bases lay outside the gene matches.